The clone carrying this T cell receptor (beta chain) has only one observation. Its antigen remains unknown. Indicated treatment: roughly 10-day PBMC culture with coronavirus spike peptide pools or control peptides (ViraFEST assay). These data come from a study of vaccination and CD4 T cells after COVID-19. The germline V and J ends were trimmed by 3 bases and 6 bases, with 20 bases remaining between them. Germline V gene lookup returns CDR1 ENHRY and CDR2 SYGVKD. This CDR3 is built from 16 residues. The Oncomine TCR Beta short-read assay sequenced DNA from cultured CD4+ T cells. Genomic DNA was drawn out of CD4+ T cells grown in culture. TCRdb reprocessed the PCR reads with MiXCR, giving one entry per CDR3 protein. This sample yields over 12,000 distinct CDR3 sequences, of which just over 55% are seen a single time; 11% to 15% belongs to the top ten.

The sample was CD4+ T cells from blood, cultured in vitro. This clonotype originated in a human donor who had recovered from COVID-19. The chain couples TRBV10-3 to TRBJ1-2; D possibly corresponds to TRBD1 (6 bases). CDR3 protein: CAISDQSQGDKDGYTF. The CDR3 region has the DNA TGTGCCATCAGTGACCAGTCACAGGGAGATAAGGATGGCTACACCTTC.